Here is one TCR beta chain with its context. This clonotype was counted at least ten times. Its antigen is currently not known. Qualities for individual bases were not recorded, and no much larger clone is one base off. The data are from a study of T-cell reconstitution after alpha-beta-depleted transplantation in children (TCRdb year 2016). Study-wide context: Using TCR repertoire profiling, the study quantitatively followed how T-cell immune reconstitution unfolded in children after TCRalphabeta/CD19-depleted allogeneic hematopoietic cell transplantation.

Trimming removed 4 bases from V and 6 bases from J, leaving 6 bases between the germline ends. CDR3 length: 12 amino acids, cysteine to phenylalanine. Kept here is only the CDR3 DNA, which spans 36 bases and is read in frame from base 1. In the germline V gene, CDR1 corresponds to SGHVS and CDR2 to FQNEAQ. Libraries were prepared through PCR. The instrument given in TCRdb is Illumina HiSeq 2500. Molecular barcoding was employed in the preparation of TCR libraries, with unique molecular identifiers being used to normalize TCRbeta repertoire quantification. The raw public data were reprocessed by TCRdb itself: fastp quality trimming at Q25, MiXCR clonotype calling, in-frame beta chains only. Here each entry gathers all rows of one CDR3 protein and keeps the most common genes and DNA. The sample table holds about 540,000 distinct CDR3 sequences, of which 18% were seen once. The ten largest clones take up about 3.1% of the sample.

The sequence links TRBV7-8 to TRBJ2-2; no D segment can be confidently identified. The origin of this receptor is a human donor who donated a stem cell graft to a child with acute lymphoblastic leukemia. Sequencing used PBMCs from the stem cell graft donor, obtained from the stem cell graft. Here is the DNA: TGTGCCAGCAGCTCAAAATCCGGGGAGCTGTTTTTT. Translated, this is CASSSKSGELFF.